This T cell receptor (beta chain) emerged from a study of monozygotic twins with cystic fibrosis. The table came from immunoSEQ multiplex PCR; TCRdb's copy has only in-frame clones and leaves some out. The sample consists of about 14,000 clones, 85% to 95% of them appearing once. The V gene lost 4 bases and the J gene lost 2 bases, with 20 bases spanning the gap. CDR1 is MNHEY, CDR2 SMNVEV, per germline (reference sequence). The CDR3 runs to 17 residues. The J gene is TRBJ1-2, the V gene TRBV27; D perhaps matches TRBD1 (6 bases). Material: blood. This TCR derives from a girl aged 2 to 10 with cystic fibrosis. CDR3 DNA: TGTGCCAGCAGTTCCGGGGGAGCGCAGGGGTTCAACTATGGCTACACCTTC. Encoded protein: CASSSGGAQGFNYGYTF.